This T cell receptor (beta chain) derives from a study of T cell responses to AZD1222 COVID-19 vaccine. Germline CDR1 SNHLY, CDR2 FYNNEI. The CDR3 length is 14 residues. V lost 3 bases to trimming and J lost 4 bases, with 10 bases between them. Method: immunoSEQ multiplex PCR; TCRdb's copy keeps in-frame clones and lacks some. The data hold 120,000 to 150,000 clones, with 88% observed a single time. This clonotype was sampled from an adult who received the MenACWY meningococcal vaccine as a control. This chain links TRBV2 with TRBJ1-5; the D gene is possibly TRBD1 (5 bases). The sequenced sample was peripheral blood, obtained 28 days after the second dose of the MenACWY control vaccine. The CDR3 bases are TGTGCCAGCAGTGAGGTACAGGCAAATCAGCCCCAGCATTTT. It specifies CASSEVQANQPQHF.